This T cell receptor beta chain was identified during a study of T-cell memory formation after mild COVID-19 (dated by TCRdb to the early 2020s). Looking at the study overall: TCR sequence clusters from the two donors were found to be largely donor specific. In two donors, T-cell clones that expanded and contracted after mild COVID-19 were followed by sequencing TCRalpha and TCRbeta repertoires longitudinally. Two young, previously healthy adult volunteers, one female and one male, were included in the cohort. The paper as a whole reports these results and caveats: The study covered only two mild cases, and larger cohorts including severe cases with pre-infection samples were considered necessary. SARS-CoV-2 specificity of the second-wave clones peaking on day 37 was not confirmed. Contracting CD4+ clones appeared mostly in the CM and EM memory subsets, whereas CD8+ clones were enriched in EMRA. Some responding clones were detected in pre-infection memory, which suggested that pre-existing cross-reactive memory T cells had joined the SARS-CoV-2 response. Balanced CD4/CD8 phenotypes were observed for clones contracting from day 15 to 85, whereas a bias towards CD4+ was observed for a second wave of clones expanding from day 15 to 37.

The listed sequencing device is Illumina NovaSeq 6000. TCRalpha and TCRbeta cDNA libraries were built by 5'RACE with constant-segment primers, adding sample barcodes and unique molecular identifiers. Trizol reagent was used to extract RNA from every sample. Amplification of the libraries took two PCR steps, and the second step added a second sample barcode plus Illumina TruSeq adapters. The libraries were sequenced on an Illumina NovaSeq using 2 x 150 bp paired-end reads. As for how the authors treated the data: Reads were demultiplexed and collapsed into UMI-guided consensus sequences with migec v1.2.7. Using mixcr v2.1.11, UMI consensuses were aligned to TRA and TRB V and J templates and then assembled into clonotypes. A clonotype was counted as expanded or contracted only if both edgeR and NoisET called the change significant, with noise models trained on biological replicates. For edgeR calls, the cutoffs were a false discovery rate-adjusted p below 0.01 and a log2 fold-change threshold of 1. As an exploratory analysis of dynamics, PCA with hierarchical clustering was applied to max-normalized trajectories of the 1000 most abundant clonotypes. Each responding clone was given a CD4 or CD8 phenotype based on the CD4+ and CD8+ repertoires, which had been sequenced separately. TCRdb handled the public reads itself, with Q25 trimming in fastp and clone calling in MiXCR, and kept productive beta chains. Merged by CDR3 protein, the rows form single entries marked with the most common genes and DNA. What appears here as the V and J calls and clone size reflects TCRdb's work, not the paper's. The sample records roughly 200,000 distinct CDR3 sequences, around 16% of which are singletons. Together, the top ten hold 2% to 2.5% of the sample.

From the cysteine up to the phenylalanine, the CDR3 has a length of 13 residues. The entry retains the CDR3 DNA only, 39 bases that are in frame from base 1. CDR1 and CDR2, looked up from the germline V gene, are SGHNT and YENEEA. V is reduced by 0 bases and J by 7 bases, leaving a spacing of 7 bases between them. Ficoll-Paque density gradient centrifugation was the method used to isolate PBMCs. With respect to this clonotype: The antigen it recognizes is unknown. No quality values exist for individual bases; no much larger clone is one base distant.

The source material was PBMCs or a T cell subset sorted from them (not recorded which). The chain is encoded by TRBV11-3 joined to TRBJ2-1; the D gene assignment is ambiguous. The receptor's source is an adult woman who had mild COVID-19 (a few samples of this study predate the infection). The sample titles of this study are shuffled in the database, so cell type and time point are left out; the donor was told from shared clones. At the DNA level, the sequence is TGTGCCAGCAGCTTAGAAGAGGATAATGAGCAGTTCTTC. Translated, this gives CASSLEEDNEQFF.